Below are 3 T cell receptor beta chains sequenced from a single sample in a study of T-cell memory formation after mild COVID-19. One entry per CDR3 protein results from TCRdb running MiXCR on the 5' RACE reads. Here the sample spans some 69,000 distinct CDR3 sequences, over 15% being singletons. The sequencing sample was made of PBMCs or a T cell subset sorted from them (not recorded which). The receptors come from an adult woman who had mild COVID-19 (a few samples of this study predate the infection). Cell type and time point are not known.

This chain joins TRBV12-3 or TRBV12-4 and TRBJ2-4; no clear D. Trimming stripped 6 bases from V and 1 base from J, with 10 bases between. The CDR3 loop spans 14 amino acids. The CDR3 is CASSLRLAKNIQYF. CDR3 DNA: TGTGCCAGCAGCCTTCGGTTGGCCAAAAACATTCAGTACTTC.

This clonotype has more than one count but fewer than ten. V and J are TRBV7-9 and TRBJ2-3; 12 bases are shared with TRBD2. With V trimmed by 3 bases and J by 4 bases, 11 bases remained unmatched. The germline V gene encodes CDR1 SEHNR and CDR2 FQNEAQ (reference sequence). This CDR3 comprises 18 residues. Written as DNA, the CDR3 is TGTGCCAGCAGCTTGAGGCTAGCGGGAGGGCCTCGCTCAGATACGCAGTATTTT. This gives the protein CASSLRLAGGPRSDTQYF. Drawing the rest from reference TRBV7-9 and TRBJ2-3, the complete variable domain is DTGVSQNPRHKITKRGQNVTFRCDPISEHNRLYWYRQTLGQGPEFLTYFQNEAQLEKSRLLSDRFSAERPKGSFSTLEIQRTEQGDSAMYLCASSLRLAGGPRSDTQYFGPGTRLTVL.

This clonotype was observed a handful of times. The rearrangement uses TRBV7-6 and TRBJ2-7; unclear D gene. The length of the CDR3 is 16 residues. Germline CDR1 reads SGHVS; CDR2 reads FNYEAQ. V lost 0 bases and J 0 bases, leaving 12 bases between the germline ends. The CDR3 DNA reads TGTGCCAGCAGCTTAGCGCTTTGGGGAAGCTCCTACGAGCAGTACTTC. Translated: CASSLALWGSSYEQYF.